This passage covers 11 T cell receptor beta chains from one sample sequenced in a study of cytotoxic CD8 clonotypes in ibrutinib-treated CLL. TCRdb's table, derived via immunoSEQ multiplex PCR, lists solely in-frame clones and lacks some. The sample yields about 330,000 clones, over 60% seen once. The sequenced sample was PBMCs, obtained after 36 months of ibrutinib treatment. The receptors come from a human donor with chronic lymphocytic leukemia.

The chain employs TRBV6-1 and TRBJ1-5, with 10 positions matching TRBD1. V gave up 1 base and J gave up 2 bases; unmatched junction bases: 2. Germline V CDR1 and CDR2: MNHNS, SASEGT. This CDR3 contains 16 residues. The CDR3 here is CASSEGQGARNQPQHF. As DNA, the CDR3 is TGTGCCAGCAGTGAAGGACAGGGGGCGCGCAATCAGCCCCAGCATTTT.

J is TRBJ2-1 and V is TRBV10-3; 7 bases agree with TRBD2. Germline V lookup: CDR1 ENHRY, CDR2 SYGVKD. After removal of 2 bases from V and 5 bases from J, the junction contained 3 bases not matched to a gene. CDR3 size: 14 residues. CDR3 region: CAISESGADNEQFF. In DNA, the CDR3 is TGTGCCATCAGTGAGAGCGGGGCCGACAATGAGCAGTTCTTC.

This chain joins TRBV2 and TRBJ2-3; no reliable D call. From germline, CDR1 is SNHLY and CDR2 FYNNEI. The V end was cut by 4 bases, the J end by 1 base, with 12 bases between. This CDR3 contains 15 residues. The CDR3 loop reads CASSVARLGTDTQYF. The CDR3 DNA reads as TGTGCCAGCAGTGTGGCACGGTTGGGCACAGATACGCAGTATTTT. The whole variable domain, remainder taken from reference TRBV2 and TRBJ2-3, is EPEVTQTPSHQVTQMGQEVILRCVPISNHLYFYWYRQILGQKVEFLVSFYNNEISEKSEIFDDQFSVERPDGSNFTLKIRSTKLEDSAMYFCASSVARLGTDTQYFGPGTRLTVL.

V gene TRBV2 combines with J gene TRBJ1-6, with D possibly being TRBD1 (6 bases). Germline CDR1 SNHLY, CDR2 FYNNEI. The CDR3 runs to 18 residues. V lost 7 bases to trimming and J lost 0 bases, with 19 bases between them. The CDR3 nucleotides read TGTGCCAGCAACAGGGATCAAACAAGGAGCTCCTATAATTCACCCCTCCACTTT. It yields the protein CASNRDQTRSSYNSPLHF.

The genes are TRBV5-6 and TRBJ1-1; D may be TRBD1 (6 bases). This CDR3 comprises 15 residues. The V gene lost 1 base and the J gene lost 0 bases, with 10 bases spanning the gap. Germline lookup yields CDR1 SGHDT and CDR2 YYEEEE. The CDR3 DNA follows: TGTGCCAGCAGCTTGAAACAGGGCATGAACACTGAAGCTTTCTTT. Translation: CASSLKQGMNTEAFF.

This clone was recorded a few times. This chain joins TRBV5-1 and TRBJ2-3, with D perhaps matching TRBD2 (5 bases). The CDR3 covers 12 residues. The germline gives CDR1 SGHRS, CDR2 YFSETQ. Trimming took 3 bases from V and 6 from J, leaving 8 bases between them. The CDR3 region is CASSSIADTQYF. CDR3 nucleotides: TGCGCCAGCAGCTCAATAGCGGATACGCAGTATTTT.

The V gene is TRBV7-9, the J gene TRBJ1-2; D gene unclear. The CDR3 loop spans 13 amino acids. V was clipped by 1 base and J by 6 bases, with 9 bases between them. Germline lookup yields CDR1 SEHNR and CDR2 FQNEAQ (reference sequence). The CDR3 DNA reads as TGTGCCAGCAGCTTAGTGTCAGACAATGGCTACACCTTC. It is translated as CASSLVSDNGYTF.

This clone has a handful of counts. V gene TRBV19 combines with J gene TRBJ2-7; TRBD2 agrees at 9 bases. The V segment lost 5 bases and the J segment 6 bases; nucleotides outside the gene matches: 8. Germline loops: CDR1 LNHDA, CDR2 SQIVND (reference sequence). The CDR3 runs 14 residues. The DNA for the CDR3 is TGTGCCAGTAGTGCCCCGGGACTAGCAGGCGAGCAGTACTTC. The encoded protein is CASSAPGLAGEQYF.

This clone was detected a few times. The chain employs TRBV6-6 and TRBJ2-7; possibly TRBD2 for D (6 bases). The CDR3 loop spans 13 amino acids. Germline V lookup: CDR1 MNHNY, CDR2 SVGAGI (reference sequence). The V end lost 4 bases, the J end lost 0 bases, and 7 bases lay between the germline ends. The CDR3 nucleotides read TGTGCCAGCAGTTTGGGGGGCTCCTACGAGCAGTACTTC. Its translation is CASSLGGSYEQYF.

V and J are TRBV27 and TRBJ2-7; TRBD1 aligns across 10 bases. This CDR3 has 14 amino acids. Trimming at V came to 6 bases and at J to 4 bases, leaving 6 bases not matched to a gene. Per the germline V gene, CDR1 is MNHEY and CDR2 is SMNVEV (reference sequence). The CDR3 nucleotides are TGTGCCAGCAGGTTGGGGACAGGGGTATACGAGCAGTACTTC. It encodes CASRLGTGVYEQYF.

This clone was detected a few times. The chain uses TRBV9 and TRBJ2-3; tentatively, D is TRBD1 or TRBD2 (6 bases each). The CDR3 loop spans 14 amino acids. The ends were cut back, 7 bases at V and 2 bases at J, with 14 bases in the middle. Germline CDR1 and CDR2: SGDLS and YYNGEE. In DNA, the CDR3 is TGTGCCAGCGCCGTAGGGGGGACCACAGATACGCAGTATTTT. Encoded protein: CASAVGGTTDTQYF. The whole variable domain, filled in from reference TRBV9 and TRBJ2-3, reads DSGVTQTPKHLITATGQRVTLRCSPRSGDLSVYWYQQSLDQGLQFLIQYYNGEERAKGNILERFSAQQFPDLHSELNLSSLELGDSALYFCASAVGGTTDTQYFGPGTRLTVL.